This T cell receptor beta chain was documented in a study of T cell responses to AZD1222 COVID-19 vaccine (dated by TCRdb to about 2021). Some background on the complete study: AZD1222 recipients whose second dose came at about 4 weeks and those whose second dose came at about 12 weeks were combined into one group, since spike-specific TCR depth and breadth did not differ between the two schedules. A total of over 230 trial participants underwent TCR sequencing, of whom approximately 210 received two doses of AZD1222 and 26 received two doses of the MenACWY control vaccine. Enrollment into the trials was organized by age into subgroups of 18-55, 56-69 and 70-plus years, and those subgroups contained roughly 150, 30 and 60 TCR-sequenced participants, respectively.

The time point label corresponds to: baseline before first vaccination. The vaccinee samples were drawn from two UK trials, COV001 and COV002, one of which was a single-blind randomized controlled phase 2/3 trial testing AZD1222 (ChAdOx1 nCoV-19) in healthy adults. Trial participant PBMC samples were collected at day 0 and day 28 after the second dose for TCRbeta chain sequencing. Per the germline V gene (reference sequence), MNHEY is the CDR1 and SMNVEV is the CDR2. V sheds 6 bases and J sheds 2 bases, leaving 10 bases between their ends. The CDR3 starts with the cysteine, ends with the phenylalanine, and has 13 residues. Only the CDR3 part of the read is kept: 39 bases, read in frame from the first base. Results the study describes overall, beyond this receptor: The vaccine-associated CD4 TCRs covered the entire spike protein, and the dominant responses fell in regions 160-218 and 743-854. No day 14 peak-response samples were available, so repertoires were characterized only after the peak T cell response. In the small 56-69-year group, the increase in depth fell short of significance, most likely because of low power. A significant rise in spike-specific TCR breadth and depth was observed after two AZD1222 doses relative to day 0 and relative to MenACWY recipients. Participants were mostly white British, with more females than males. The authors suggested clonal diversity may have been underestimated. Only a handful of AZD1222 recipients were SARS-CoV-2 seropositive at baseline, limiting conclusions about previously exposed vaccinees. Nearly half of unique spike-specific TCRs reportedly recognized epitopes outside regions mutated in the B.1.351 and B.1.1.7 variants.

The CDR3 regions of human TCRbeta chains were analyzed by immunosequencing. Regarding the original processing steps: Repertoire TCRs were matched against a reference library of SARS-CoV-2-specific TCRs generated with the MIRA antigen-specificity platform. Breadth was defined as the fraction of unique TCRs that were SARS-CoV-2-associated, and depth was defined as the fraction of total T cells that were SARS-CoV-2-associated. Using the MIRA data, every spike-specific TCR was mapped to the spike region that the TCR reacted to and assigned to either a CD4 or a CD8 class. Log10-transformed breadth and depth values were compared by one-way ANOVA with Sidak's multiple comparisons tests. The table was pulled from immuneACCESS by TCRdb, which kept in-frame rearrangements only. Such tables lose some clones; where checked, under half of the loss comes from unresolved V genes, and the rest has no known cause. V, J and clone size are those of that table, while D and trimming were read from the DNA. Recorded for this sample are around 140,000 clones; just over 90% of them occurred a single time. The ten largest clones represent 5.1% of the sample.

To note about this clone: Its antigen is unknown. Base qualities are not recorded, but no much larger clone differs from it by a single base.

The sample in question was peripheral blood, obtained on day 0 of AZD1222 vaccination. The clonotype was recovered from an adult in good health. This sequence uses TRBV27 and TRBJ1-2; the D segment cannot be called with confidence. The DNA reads TGTGCCAGCAGGGCGACGGCAAACTATGGCTACACCTTC. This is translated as CASRATANYGYTF.